These 29 T cell receptor beta chains were sequenced from one sample in a study of T cell clonality in common variable immunodeficiency. Generated by immunoSEQ multiplex PCR, the TCRdb table keeps only in-frame clones and is missing some. The sample was found to contain 30,000 to 40,000 clones, and every one recurs. Sequenced: peripheral blood mononuclear cells. These receptors originate from a person aged 18-70 years in good health.

Comment on this clone: With the read ending 3 residues before the CDR3 end, the germline J gene is used to fill in that end. The genes are TRBV19 and TRBJ1-4; D remains unclear. Germline V gene lookup returns CDR1 LNHDA and CDR2 SQIVND (reference sequence). V was clipped by 5 bases and J by 4 bases, with 14 bases between them. This CDR3 contains 15 residues. CDR3 residues: CASSGRTAFNEKLFF. CDR3 DNA (partial): TGTGCCAGTAGTGGCCGGACTGCTTTTAATGAAAAA.

This clone was picked up many times. CDR3 DNA, as far as it was read: TGTGCCAGCTCACCAGAACGCGGATGGTACGAG. The encoded protein is CASSPERGWYE. The full CDR3 sequence reads CASSPERGWYEQYF. The rearrangement joins TRBV18 to TRBJ2-7, with D unresolved. Read data end 3 residues before the CDR3 end; the end is taken from the germline J gene. In germline, CDR1 is KGHSH, CDR2 LQKENI. The V end lost 2 bases, the J end lost 4 bases, and 12 bases lay between the germline ends. The CDR3 runs to 14 residues. Full variable domain (outside the CDR3, taken from reference TRBV18 and TRBJ2-7): NAGVMQNPRHLVRRRGQEARLRCSPMKGHSHVYWYRQLPEEGLKFMVYLQKENIIDESGMPKERFSAEFPKEGPSILRIQQVVRGDSAAYFCASSPERGWYEQYFGPGTRLTVT.

The sample holds many counts of this clone. The CDR3 end is not reached by the read, which stops 3 residues before it; the germline J gene fills it in. V is TRBV7-8 and J is TRBJ2-3, with D possibly matching TRBD1 (5 bases). The CDR3 extends over 16 amino acids. Germline CDR1 is SGHVS and CDR2 is FQNEAQ. This chain's CDR3 is CASSLDTRVPGETQYF. Incomplete CDR3 DNA: TGTGCCAGCAGCTTAGACACCAGGGTCCCTGGTGAGACG.

This clone was observed many times. The DNA ends 3 residues before the CDR3 does, and the rest of the CDR3 is filled in from the germline J gene. The chain combines TRBV20-1 with TRBJ1-5; no clear D. This CDR3 region has 13 residues. Germline V CDR1 and CDR2: DFQATT, SNEGSKA (reference sequence). Trimming cost V 5 bases and J 0 bases, with 8 bases left between them. The CDR3 sequence is CSAFQDSNQPQHF. The part of the CDR3 DNA that was read is TGCAGTGCTTTTCAGGATAGCAATCAGCCC.

This clone was observed many times. The read finishes 3 residues shy of the CDR3 end, and the germline J gene is used to complete it. The chain has TRBV20-1 and TRBJ2-7; 13 positions agree with TRBD2. The CDR3 consists of 14 residues. The germline V gene has CDR1 DFQATT and CDR2 SNEGSKA (reference sequence). V gave up 6 bases and J gave up 5 bases; unmatched junction bases: 7. CDR3 region: CSARGLAGTNEQYF. The CDR3 bases that were read are TGCAGTGCCAGGGGACTAGCGGGAACAAACGAG.

The table lists this clone with many counts. The read terminates 3 residues ahead of where the CDR3 ends, so the germline J gene completes it. The gene calls are TRBV5-5 and TRBJ1-5; D is undetermined. With 1 base removed from V and 7 bases from J, the gap between germline ends came to 15 bases. Per the germline V gene, CDR1 is SGHKS and CDR2 is YYEKEE (reference sequence). The CDR3 totals 15 residues. The CDR3 DNA, read in part, is TGTGCCAGCAGCTTGCGGGGTACGTCGGGACAGCCC. Translation gives CASSLRGTSGQP. The full-length CDR3 reads as CASSLRGTSGQPQHF. The whole variable domain, filled in from reference TRBV5-5 and TRBJ1-5, reads DAGVTQSPTHLIKTRGQQVTLRCSPISGHKSVSWYQQVLGQGPQFIFQYYEKEERGRGNFPDRFSARQFPNYSSELNVNALLLGDSALYLCASSLRGTSGQPQHFGDGTRLSIL.

This clone was picked up many times. The CDR3 spells CASSLGSGSTDTQYF. The sequenced CDR3 bases are TGTGCCAGCAGCTTGGGTAGCGGTAGCACAGATACG. The V and J genes are TRBV5-4 and TRBJ2-3, with D possibly TRBD2 on 6 matching bases. The CDR3 goes on 3 residues after the read ends, and that part is filled in from the germline J gene. This CDR3 region has 15 residues. CDR1 and CDR2 (germline): SGHNT, YYREEE (reference sequence). Trimming removed 0 bases at V and 0 bases at J, with 8 bases between.

The sample holds many counts of this clone. The CDR3 end is not reached by the read, which stops 3 residues before it; the germline J gene fills it in. The chain uses TRBV30 and TRBJ2-2; the match to TRBD1 covers 8 bases. In germline, CDR1 is GTSNPN, CDR2 SVGIG (reference sequence). The CDR3 covers 15 residues. CDR3 loop: CAWTGQELANEKLFF. CDR3 DNA, as far as it was read: TGTGCCTGGACGGGACAGGAGTTGGCTAATGAAAAG.

This clone appeared many times. The read gets to within 3 residues of the CDR3 end, and the germline J gene fills in the rest. The genes are TRBV7-9 and TRBJ2-5, with a weak D call TRBD1 (5 bases). Trimming removed 3 bases at V and 4 bases at J, with 15 bases between. The germline CDR1 and CDR2 sequences are SEHNR and FQNEAQ (reference sequence). This CDR3 has 15 amino acids. This CDR3 is CASSFPPGMGETQYF. Incomplete CDR3 DNA: TGTGCCAGCAGCTTCCCACCAGGGATGGGAGAGACC.

This clone was recorded many times. The missing CDR3 end, 3 residues past where the read stops, is filled in from the germline J gene. The V gene is TRBV5-1, the J gene TRBJ1-1; D is perhaps TRBD1 (5 bases). Germline V CDR1 and CDR2: SGHRS, YFSETQ. The CDR3 runs 13 residues. Deletions cut 5 bases from V and 1 base from J, with 9 bases between. CDR3 DNA, as far as it was read: TGCGCCAGCAGACCCACAGGGAACACTGAA. Translating gives CASRPTGNTE. In full, the CDR3 is CASRPTGNTEAFF.

This clone was recorded at least ten times. Read coverage stops 3 residues before the CDR3 terminus; the germline J gene supplies the remainder. The genes are TRBV5-1 and TRBJ1-2, with 9 positions matching TRBD1. This CDR3 spans 13 amino acids. Germline V lookup: CDR1 SGHRS, CDR2 YFSETQ. Partial CDR3 DNA: TGCGCCAGCAGCTTAGGGACAGGGAGCGGC. Translated: CASSLGTGSG. The CDR3 in its entirety is CASSLGTGSGYTF.

This clone has a handful of counts. The sequence runs out 3 residues before the end of the CDR3; the remainder is reconstructed from the germline J gene. The chain uses TRBV2 and TRBJ2-4; TRBD2 aligns across 8 bases. The germline V gene encodes CDR1 SNHLY and CDR2 FYNNEI. The length of the CDR3 is 14 residues. Partial CDR3 DNA: TGTGCCAGCAGTGCCCGGGGGGGGGTTCAGCCT. Protein: CASSARGGVQP. The complete CDR3 reads CASSARGGVQPQYF.

For this clone: The sequenced fragment ends 3 residues before the CDR3 boundary, so the rest is inferred from the germline J gene. The chain has TRBV25-1 and TRBJ1-1; D unclear. CDR1 and CDR2 from the germline V gene are MGHDK and SYGVNS. V was pared by 1 base and J by 1 base, with 4 bases between. The CDR3 spans 13 residues. Partial CDR3 DNA: TGTGCCAGCAGTGAATGGGCGAACACTGAA. This translates into CASSEWANTE. The CDR3 in its entirety is CASSEWANTEAFF. Using reference TRBV25-1 and TRBJ1-1 for the parts outside the CDR3, the full variable domain is EADIYQTPRYLVIGTGKKITLECSQTMGHDKMYWYQQDPGMELHLIHYSYGVNSTEKGDLSSESTVSRIRTEHFPLTLESARPSHTSQYLCASSEWANTEAFFGQGTRLTVV.

This clone came up many times. The read terminates 3 residues ahead of where the CDR3 ends, so the germline J gene completes it. V gene TRBV24-1 combines with J gene TRBJ2-5; D might be TRBD2 (5 bases). Germline V gives CDR1 KGHDR, CDR2 SFDVKD. The CDR3 runs 16 residues. Trimming removed 4 bases from V and 4 bases from J, with 18 bases in between. The CDR3 bases that were read are TGTGCCACCAGTGACCCCGCCGGGGATTCCGTAGAGACC. Translating gives CATSDPAGDSVET. In full, the CDR3 reads CATSDPAGDSVETQYF.

This clone was observed many times. Read data end 3 residues before the CDR3 end; the end is taken from the germline J gene. The chain couples TRBV27 to TRBJ2-5; 12 nucleotides match TRBD2. Germline values: CDR1 MNHEY, CDR2 SMNVEV (reference sequence). V shed 2 bases, J shed 7 bases, and the junction held 8 bases outside the gene matches. The CDR3 extends over 16 amino acids. The covered CDR3 bases are TGTGCCAGCAGTTTACTAGCGGGAGGGGGGATTGGGACC. Amino acids: CASSLLAGGGIGT. The whole CDR3 region reads CASSLLAGGGIGTQYF.

This clone was seen many times. The read terminates 3 residues ahead of where the CDR3 ends, so the germline J gene completes it. V gene TRBV18 combines with J gene TRBJ2-2; D gene ambiguous. CDR3 length: 15 residues. The V end lost 3 bases, the J end lost 0 bases, and 8 bases lay between the germline ends. CDR1 KGHSH and CDR2 LQKENI come from the germline V gene. The CDR3 sequence is CASSPVISNTGELFF. The DNA read from the CDR3 is TGTGCCAGCTCACCCGTAATCTCGAACACCGGGGAG.

This clone was counted ten times or more. The read gets to within 3 residues of the CDR3 end, and the germline J gene fills in the rest. The chain uses TRBV5-4 and TRBJ1-2; D is undetermined. The CDR3 extends over 13 amino acids. Per germline, CDR1 SGHNT and CDR2 YYREEE (reference sequence). Incomplete CDR3 DNA: TGTGCCAGCAGCTTTTATCAGGTACAGGGC. It encodes CASSFYQVQG. The whole CDR3 protein is CASSFYQVQGYTF. The whole variable domain, remainder taken from reference TRBV5-4 and TRBJ1-2, is ETGVTQSPTHLIKTRGQQVTLRCSSQSGHNTVSWYQQALGQGPQFIFQYYREEENGRGNFPPRFSGLQFPNYSSELNVNALELDDSALYLCASSFYQVQGYTFGSGTRLTVV.

In its sample, this clone was seen many times. The read ends 3 residues shy of where the CDR3 ends; the end is completed using the germline J gene. This chain connects TRBV5-1 to TRBJ2-7, with 7 bases fitting TRBD2. The J segment lost 5 bases and the V segment lost 4 bases, leaving 15 bases of the junction unmatched. In germline, CDR1 is SGHRS, CDR2 YFSETQ. The CDR3 is made up of 16 amino acids. The CDR3: CASSPGMTAGLNEQYF. CDR3 bases read: TGCGCCAGCAGCCCGGGAATGACAGCGGGGCTGAACGAG.

This clone was seen at least ten times. The read stops 3 residues short of the end of the CDR3; the missing end is completed from the germline J gene. V usage is TRBV7-9 and J usage is TRBJ2-7; 7 bases are shared with TRBD2. The CDR3 length is 14 residues. Trimming took 11 bases from V and 0 from J; bases not matched to a gene: 10. The germline V gene has CDR1 SEHNR and CDR2 FQNEAQ (reference sequence). The CDR3 is CAGTLAGSSYEQYF. The DNA read from the CDR3 is TGTGCCGGAACCTTAGCGGGCAGCTCCTACGAG.

The sample holds a few counts of this clone. Coverage ceases 3 residues before the CDR3 finishes, and the germline J gene fills in the end. This chain joins TRBV5-1 and TRBJ2-7; 11 positions match TRBD1. V lost 5 bases to trimming and J lost 3 bases; unmatched junction nucleotides: 7. CDR1 and CDR2 (germline): SGHRS, YFSETQ. This CDR3 is 15 amino acids long. The DNA read from the CDR3 is TGCGCCAGCAGTAGGACAGGGGGCCTCAGCTACGAG. Its protein product is CASSRTGGLSYE. The CDR3 reads in full as CASSRTGGLSYEQYF.

This clone was counted between two and nine times. A read error is possible here, since a much larger clone lies one base away. The CDR3 end lies 3 residues beyond the end of the read and is filled in from the germline J gene. Other DNA sequences in this sample translate to the same CDR3. J is TRBJ1-2 and V is TRBV5-1; D unresolved. This CDR3 contains 13 residues. Germline V CDR1 and CDR2: SGHRS, YFSETQ. The covered CDR3 bases are TGCGCCAGCAGATTCACTGAAAACTATGGT. Protein product: CASRFTENYG. The full-length CDR3 reads as CASRFTENYGYTF. Full variable domain (remainder filled in from reference TRBV5-1 and TRBJ1-2): KAGVTQTPRYLIKTRGQQVTLSCSPISGHRSVSWYQQTPGQGLQFLFEYFSETQRNKGNFPGRFSGRQFSNSRSEMNVSTLELGDSALYLCASRFTENYGYTFGSGTRLTVV.

This clone showed up just a few times. The CDR3 goes on 3 residues after the read ends, and that part is filled in from the germline J gene. This chain joins TRBV6-1 and TRBJ2-7; 10 positions agree with TRBD2. CDR1 and CDR2 from the germline V gene are MNHNS and SASEGT. The CDR3 length is 16 residues. Trimming cost V 1 base and J 4 bases; bases outside gene matches: 7. The CDR3 spells CASSEVLAGAQYEQYF. The covered CDR3 bases are TGTGCCAGCAGTGAAGTTCTAGCGGGGGCGCAATACGAG.

The table lists this clone with many counts. The sequence runs out 3 residues before the end of the CDR3; the remainder is reconstructed from the germline J gene. V and J are TRBV18 and TRBJ1-2, with TRBD1 matching 9 bases. The CDR3 spans 13 residues. The V and J ends lost 3 bases and 4 bases, in that order; junction bases with no gene match: 0. Looked up from germline, CDR1 is KGHSH and CDR2 is LQKENI. CDR3 amino acids: CASSPDRGYGYTF. The sequenced CDR3 bases are TGTGCCAGCTCACCGGACAGGGGCTATGGC.

Ten or more counts support this clone. The read ends 3 residues shy of where the CDR3 ends; the end is completed using the germline J gene. The V gene is TRBV13, the J gene TRBJ2-3; 8 nucleotides align to TRBD2. The CDR3 spans 13 residues. Germline lookup yields CDR1 PRHDT and CDR2 FYEKMQ (reference sequence). Trimming removed 8 bases from V and 5 bases from J; junction bases left unmatched: 6. Incomplete CDR3 DNA: TGTGCCAGCCATACGGGAGGGGGAGATACG. This encodes CASHTGGGDT. The CDR3 reads in full as CASHTGGGDTQYF.

This clone was seen at least ten times. One end of the junction does not line up with germline, which may come from a read error. The read terminates 3 residues before the CDR3 end, so the remaining end is supplied by the germline J gene. The J gene is TRBJ2-1, the V gene TRBV4-1; tentatively, D is TRBD1 (5 bases). The CDR3 length is 17 residues. Germline CDR1 and CDR2: MGHRA and YSYEKL. The CDR3 sequence: CASSQDGIQGRYNEQFF. The sequenced part of the CDR3 DNA is TGCGCCAGCAGTCAAGATGGAATCCAGGGCCGGTACAATGAG.

In its sample, this clone was seen many times. Read coverage stops 3 residues before the CDR3 terminus; the germline J gene supplies the remainder. The V and J genes are TRBV5-1 and TRBJ1-2, with 7 nucleotides matching TRBD1. V dropped 2 bases and J dropped 2; count of bases not matched to a gene: 9. This CDR3 contains 16 residues. The germline CDR1 and CDR2 sequences are SGHRS and YFSETQ. The DNA read from the CDR3 is TGCGCCAGCAGCTTACCGAAACAGGGGCTGAACTATGGC. It translates to CASSLPKQGLNYG. The entire CDR3 is CASSLPKQGLNYGYTF.

A remark on this clone: One base away lies a much larger clone, so this may be a sequencing read error. The CDR3 is cut off 3 residues early in the read; its end comes from the germline J gene. The chain links TRBV19 to TRBJ2-2; unclear D gene. The germline gives CDR1 LNHDA, CDR2 SQIVND (reference sequence). This CDR3 is 16 amino acids long. The CDR3 is CASSPGDWPTNEKLFF. CDR3 DNA (partial): TGTGCCAGTAGTCCTGGAGACTGGCCAACTAATGAAAAG.

This clone was detected many times. Sequencing ends 3 residues short of the CDR3 end; the germline J gene provides the rest. V gene TRBV5-1 combines with J gene TRBJ2-1; TRBD1 is a possible D gene (6 bases). V lost 1 base and J 0 bases, leaving 11 bases between the germline ends. The CDR3 spans 16 residues. Germline V lookup: CDR1 SGHRS, CDR2 YFSETQ. The sequenced CDR3 bases are TGCGCCAGCAGCTTGTTTACAGGGAGCTCCTACAATGAG. It is translated as CASSLFTGSSYNE. The complete CDR3 protein is CASSLFTGSSYNEQFF.

This clone was observed at least ten times. The read ends 3 residues before the CDR3 terminus; that terminus is restored from the germline J gene. The chain recombines TRBV5-1 with TRBJ1-4; TRBD1 aligns across 7 bases. Germline CDR1 reads SGHRS; CDR2 reads YFSETQ. The CDR3 is made up of 17 amino acids. J was trimmed by 0 bases and V by 0 bases; bases with no gene match: 5. The CDR3 DNA, read in part, is TGCGCCAGCAGCTTGGCCACAGGGGCTGCAACTAATGAAAAA. As protein: CASSLATGAATNEK. The full CDR3 protein is CASSLATGAATNEKLFF.